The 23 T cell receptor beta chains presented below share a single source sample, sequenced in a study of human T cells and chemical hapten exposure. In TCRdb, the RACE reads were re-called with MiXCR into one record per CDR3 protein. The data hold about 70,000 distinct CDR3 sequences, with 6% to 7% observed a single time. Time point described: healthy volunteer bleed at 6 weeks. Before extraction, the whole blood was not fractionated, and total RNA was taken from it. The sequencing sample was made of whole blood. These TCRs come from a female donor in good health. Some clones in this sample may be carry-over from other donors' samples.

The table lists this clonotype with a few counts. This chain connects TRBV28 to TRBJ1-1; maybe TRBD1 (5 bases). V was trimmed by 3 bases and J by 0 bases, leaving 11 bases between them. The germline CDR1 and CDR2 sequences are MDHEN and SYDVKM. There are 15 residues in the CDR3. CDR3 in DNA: TGTGCCAGCAGTTTGTCGGGGCCCATGAACACTGAAGCTTTCTTT. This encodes CASSLSGPMNTEAFF. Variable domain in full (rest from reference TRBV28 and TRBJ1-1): DVKVTQSSRYLVKRTGEKVFLECVQDMDHENMFWYRQDPGLGLRLIYFSYDVKMKEKGDIPEGYSVSREKKERFSLILESASTNQTSMYLCASSLSGPMNTEAFFGQGTRLTVV.

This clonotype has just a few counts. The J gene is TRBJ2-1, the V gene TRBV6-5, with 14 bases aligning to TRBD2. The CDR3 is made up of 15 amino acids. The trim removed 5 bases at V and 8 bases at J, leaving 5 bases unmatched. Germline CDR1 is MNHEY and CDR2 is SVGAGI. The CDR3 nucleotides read TGTGCCAGCAGTCAGGGACTAGCGGGAGCGTATGAGCAGTTCTTC. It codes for CASSQGLAGAYEQFF.

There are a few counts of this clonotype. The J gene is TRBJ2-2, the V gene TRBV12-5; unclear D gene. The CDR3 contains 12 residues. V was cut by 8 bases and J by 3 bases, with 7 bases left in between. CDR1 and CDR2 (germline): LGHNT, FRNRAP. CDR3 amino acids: CASPRYTGELFF. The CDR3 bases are TGTGCTAGTCCCAGGTACACCGGGGAGCTGTTTTTT.

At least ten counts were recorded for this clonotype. The CDR3 loop reads CSARAGTGEQYF. CDR3 DNA sequence: TGCAGTGCTAGAGCGGGGACAGGGGAGCAGTACTTC. V and J are TRBV20-1 and TRBJ2-7; TRBD1 matches 9 bases. Per the germline V gene, CDR1 is DFQATT and CDR2 is SNEGSKA (reference sequence). The CDR3 extends over 12 amino acids. J was trimmed by 7 bases and V by 1 base; bases with no gene match: 2.

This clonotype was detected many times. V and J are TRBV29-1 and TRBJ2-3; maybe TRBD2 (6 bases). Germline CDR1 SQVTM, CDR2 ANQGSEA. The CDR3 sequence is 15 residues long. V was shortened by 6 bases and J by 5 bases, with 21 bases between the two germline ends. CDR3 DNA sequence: TGCAGCGTACACGCCAGGAGGGAGGAGGGAGATACGCAGTATTTT. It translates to CSVHARREEGDTQYF.

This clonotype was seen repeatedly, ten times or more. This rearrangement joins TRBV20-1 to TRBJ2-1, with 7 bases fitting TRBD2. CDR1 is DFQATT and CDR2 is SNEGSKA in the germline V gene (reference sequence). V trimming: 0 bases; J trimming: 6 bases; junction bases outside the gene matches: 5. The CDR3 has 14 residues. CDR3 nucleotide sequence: TGCAGTGCTAGAGAATGGCGGGAGAGCAATGAGCAGTTCTTC. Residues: CSAREWRESNEQFF.

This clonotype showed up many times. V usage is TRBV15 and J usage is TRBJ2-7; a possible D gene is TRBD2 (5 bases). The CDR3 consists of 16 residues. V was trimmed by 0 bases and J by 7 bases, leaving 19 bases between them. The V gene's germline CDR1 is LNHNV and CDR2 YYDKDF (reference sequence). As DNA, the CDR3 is TGTGCCACCAGCAGAGATATAGAGGGCGGCTTTAGGGAGCAGTACTTC. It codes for CATSRDIEGGFREQYF.

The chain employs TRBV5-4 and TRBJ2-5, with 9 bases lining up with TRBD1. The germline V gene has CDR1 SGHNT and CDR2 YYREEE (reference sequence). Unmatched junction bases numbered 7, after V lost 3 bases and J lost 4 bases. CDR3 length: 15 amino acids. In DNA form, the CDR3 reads TGTGCCAGCAGCTCCAGGAGACAGGGGGTAGAGACCCAGTACTTC. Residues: CASSSRRQGVETQYF.

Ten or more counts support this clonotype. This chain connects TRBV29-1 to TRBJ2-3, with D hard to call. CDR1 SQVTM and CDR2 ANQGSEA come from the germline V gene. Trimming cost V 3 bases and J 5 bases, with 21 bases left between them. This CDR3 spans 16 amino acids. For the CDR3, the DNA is TGCAGCGTTGAGTATAAGAAGCTGGGCACATTAGATACGCAGTATTTT. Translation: CSVEYKKLGTLDTQYF.

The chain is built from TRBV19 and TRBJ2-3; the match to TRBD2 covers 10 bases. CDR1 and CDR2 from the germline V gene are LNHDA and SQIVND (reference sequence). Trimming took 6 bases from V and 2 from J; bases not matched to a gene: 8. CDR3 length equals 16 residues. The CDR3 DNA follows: TGTGCCAGTAGCCGAGGACTAGCGGAACTCACAGATACGCAGTATTTT. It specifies CASSRGLAELTDTQYF.

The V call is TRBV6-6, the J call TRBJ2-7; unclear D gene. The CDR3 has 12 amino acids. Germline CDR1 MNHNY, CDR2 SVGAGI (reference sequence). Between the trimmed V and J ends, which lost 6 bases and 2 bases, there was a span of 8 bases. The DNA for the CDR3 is TGTGCCAGCAGCTCCAGGACCTACGAGCAGTACTTC. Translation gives CASSSRTYEQYF.

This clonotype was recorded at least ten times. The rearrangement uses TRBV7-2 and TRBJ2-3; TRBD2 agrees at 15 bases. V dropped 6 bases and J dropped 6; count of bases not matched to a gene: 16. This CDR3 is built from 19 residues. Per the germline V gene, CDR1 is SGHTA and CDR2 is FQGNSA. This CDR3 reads CASSSAVGLAGGPGDTQYF. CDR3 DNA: TGTGCCAGCAGTTCCGCGGTAGGACTAGCGGGAGGGCCTGGGGATACGCAGTATTTT.

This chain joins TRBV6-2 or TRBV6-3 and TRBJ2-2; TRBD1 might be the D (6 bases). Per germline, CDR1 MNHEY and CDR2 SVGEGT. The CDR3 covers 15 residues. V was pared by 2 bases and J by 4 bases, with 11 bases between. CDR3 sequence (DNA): TGTGCCAGCAGTTACGTAGGACAGACCACCGGGGAGCTGTTTTTT. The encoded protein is CASSYVGQTTGELFF.

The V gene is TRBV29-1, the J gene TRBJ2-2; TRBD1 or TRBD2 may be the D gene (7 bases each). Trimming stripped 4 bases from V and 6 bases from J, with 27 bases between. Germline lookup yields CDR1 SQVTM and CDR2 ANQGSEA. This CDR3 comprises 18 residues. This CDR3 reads CSVGQGVAGSLSSGELFF. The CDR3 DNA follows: TGCAGCGTTGGACAGGGCGTAGCGGGTTCTCTCTCTTCCGGGGAGCTGTTTTTT.

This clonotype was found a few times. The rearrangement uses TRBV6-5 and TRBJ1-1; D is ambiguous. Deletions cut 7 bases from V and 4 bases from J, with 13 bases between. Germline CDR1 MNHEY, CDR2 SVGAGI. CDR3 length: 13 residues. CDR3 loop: CASTNPSGTEAFF. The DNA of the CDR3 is TGTGCCAGCACCAACCCTTCGGGCACTGAAGCTTTCTTT.

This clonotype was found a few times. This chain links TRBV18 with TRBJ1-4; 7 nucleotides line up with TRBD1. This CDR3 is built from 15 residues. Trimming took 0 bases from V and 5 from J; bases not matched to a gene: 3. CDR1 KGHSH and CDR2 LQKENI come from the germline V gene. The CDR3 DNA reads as TGTGCCAGCTCACCACCGGGACAGATAAATGAAAAACTGTTTTTT. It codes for CASSPPGQINEKLFF. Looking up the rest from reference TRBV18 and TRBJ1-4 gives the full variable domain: NAGVMQNPRHLVRRRGQEARLRCSPMKGHSHVYWYRQLPEEGLKFMVYLQKENIIDESGMPKERFSAEFPKEGPSILRIQQVVRGDSAAYFCASSPPGQINEKLFFGSGTQLSVL.

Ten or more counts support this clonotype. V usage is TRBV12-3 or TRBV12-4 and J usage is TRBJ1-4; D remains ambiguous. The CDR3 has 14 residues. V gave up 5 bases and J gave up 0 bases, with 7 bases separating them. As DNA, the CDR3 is TGTGCCAGCAGTCCCATAGCAACTAATGAAAAACTGTTTTTT. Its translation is CASSPIATNEKLFF.

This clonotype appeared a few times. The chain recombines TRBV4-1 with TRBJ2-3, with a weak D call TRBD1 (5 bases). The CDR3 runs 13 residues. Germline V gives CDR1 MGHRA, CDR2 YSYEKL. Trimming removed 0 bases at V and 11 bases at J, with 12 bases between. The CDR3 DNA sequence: TGCGCCAGCAGCCAAGATCAGGGATTGGGGCAGTATTTT. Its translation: CASSQDQGLGQYF.

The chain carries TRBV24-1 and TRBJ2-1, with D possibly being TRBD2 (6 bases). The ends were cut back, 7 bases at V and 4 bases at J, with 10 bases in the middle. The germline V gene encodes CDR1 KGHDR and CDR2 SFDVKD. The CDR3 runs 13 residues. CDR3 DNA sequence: TGTGCCACCAGGTCCAGCGGGTACAATGAGCAGTTCTTC. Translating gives CATRSSGYNEQFF.

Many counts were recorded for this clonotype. DNA of the CDR3: TGTGCCAGCAGCGTATCTCCCGGAGAGACCCAGTACTTC. Protein product: CASSVSPGETQYF. J is TRBJ2-5 and V is TRBV9; no clear D. The V and J ends lost 1 base and 4 bases respectively, with 8 bases between them. Germline CDR1 SGDLS, CDR2 YYNGEE. This CDR3 spans 13 amino acids.

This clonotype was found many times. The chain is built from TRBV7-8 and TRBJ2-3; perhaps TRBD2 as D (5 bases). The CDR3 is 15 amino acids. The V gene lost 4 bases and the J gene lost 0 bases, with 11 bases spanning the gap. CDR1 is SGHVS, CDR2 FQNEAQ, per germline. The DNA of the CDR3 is TGTGCCAGCAGCTCCGGGGTCTACAGCACAGATACGCAGTATTTT. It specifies CASSSGVYSTDTQYF. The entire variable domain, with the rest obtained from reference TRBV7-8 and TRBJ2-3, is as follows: GAGVSQSPRYKVAKRGQDVALRCDPISGHVSLFWYQQALGQGPEFLTYFQNEAQLDKSGLPSDRFFAERPEGSVSTLKIQRTQQEDSAVYLCASSSGVYSTDTQYFGPGTRLTVL.

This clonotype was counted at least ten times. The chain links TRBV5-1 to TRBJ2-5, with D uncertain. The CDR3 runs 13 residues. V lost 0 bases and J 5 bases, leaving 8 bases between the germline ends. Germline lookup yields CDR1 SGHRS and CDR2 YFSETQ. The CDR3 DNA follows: TGCGCCAGCAGCTTGGATCACCGTGAGACCCAGTACTTC. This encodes CASSLDHRETQYF. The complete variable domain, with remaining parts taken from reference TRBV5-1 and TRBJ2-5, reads KAGVTQTPRYLIKTRGQQVTLSCSPISGHRSVSWYQQTPGQGLQFLFEYFSETQRNKGNFPGRFSGRQFSNSRSEMNVSTLELGDSALYLCASSLDHRETQYFGPGTRLLVL.

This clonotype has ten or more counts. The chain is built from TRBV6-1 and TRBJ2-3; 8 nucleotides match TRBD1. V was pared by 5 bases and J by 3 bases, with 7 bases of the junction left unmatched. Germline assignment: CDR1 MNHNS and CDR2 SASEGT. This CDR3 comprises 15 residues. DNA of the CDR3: TGTGCCAGCAGTTTCGGACAGGGTAGGACAGATACGCAGTATTTT. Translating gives CASSFGQGRTDTQYF.